These T cell receptor beta chains were read from a single sample in a study of identifying expanded T cells in peripheral blood. Profiling relied on immunoSEQ multiplex PCR, and the TCRdb table lists in-frame clones only, not all of them. The sample yields tens of thousands of clones, 88% seen once. The material sequenced was blood. The receptors shown here come from a person between 18 and 75 years old in good health. Each CDR3 is given with its conserved first and last residue. Fields, in order: J gene, clone size, V gene, D gene, CDR3 DNA, CDR3 protein. D genes are given only for firm matches. The size of a clone is reported for some rows only, either as once, few or many, or as a class for expanded clones.

>TRBJ1-1|-|TRBV19|-
TGTGCCAGTACGGGGTGGTTGAACACTGAAGCTTTCTTT
CASTGWLNTEAFF
>TRBJ2-7|-|TRBV7-9|TRBD2
TGTGCCAGCAGCATCGGGACTAGCCTTTGGTCGGGGCAGTACTTC
CASSIGTSLWSGQYF
>TRBJ1-2|-|TRBV5-4|TRBD1
TGTGCCAGCAGCTTGCCCCAACTGGGACAGGGTCATGGCTACACCTTC
CASSLPQLGQGHGYTF
>TRBJ2-2|-|TRBV6-4|TRBD1
TGTGCCAGCAGCACAAAACCCGGGACAGGGGGCTCCGGGGAGCTGTTTTTT
CASSTKPGTGGSGELFF
>TRBJ2-7|-|TRBV30|-
TGTGCCTGGAGCCGGGTTGCCTACGAGCAGTACTTC
CAWSRVAYEQYF
>TRBJ1-4|once|TRBV30|-
TGTGCCTGGATGGGCAGGGAGGGGGAAAAACTGTTTTTT
CAWMGREGEKLFF
>TRBJ1-1|-|TRBV5-5|TRBD1
TGTGCCAGCAGCTTGGCCTTGAGGGGGCGGGCAATGAACACTGAAGCTTTCTTT
CASSLALRGRAMNTEAFF
>TRBJ1-6|few|TRBV7-2|-
TGTGCCAGCAGCTTAAGGAGCTCCTATAATTCACCCCTCCACTTT
CASSLRSSYNSPLHF
>TRBJ1-5|once|TRBV5-1|-
TGCGCCAGCAGCTACTCTCCGGGGACGAATCAGCCCCAGCATTTT
CASSYSPGTNQPQHF
>TRBJ1-3|-|TRBV25-1|TRBD1
TGTGCCAGCAGTCCACAGGGGAAGGGGTCTGGAAACACCATATATTTT
CASSPQGKGSGNTIYF
>TRBJ1-1|-|TRBV4-1|TRBD1
TGCGCCAGCAGTCGGACCCAGATGTCGAACAGGGGGCAAGAAGCTTTCTTT
CASSRTQMSNRGQEAFF
>TRBJ1-2|once|TRBV19|-
TGTGCCAGTAGTATAGGACGACAGTCCACCTATGGCTACACCTTC
CASSIGRQSTYGYTF
>TRBJ1-5|-|TRBV27|-
TGTGCCAGCAGTTTAGTACGGAATCAGCCCCAGCATTTT
CASSLVRNQPQHF
>TRBJ2-3|-|TRBV5-1|-
TGCGCCAGCAGCTTGGGAGGGACGGAAAGCACAGATACGCAGTATTTT
CASSLGGTESTDTQYF
>TRBJ1-3|few|TRBV21-1|-
TGTGCCAGCAGGGCGGGGGAACTCTCTGGAAACACCATATATTTT
CASRAGELSGNTIYF
>TRBJ1-1|-|TRBV19|-
TGTGCCAGTAGTAACCCACGGGGCCCCCTACTCTTT
CASSNPRGPLLF
>TRBJ1-1|-|TRBV12-5|-
TGTGCTAGCCAACGGAGGGGAGGAGTTACGAACACTGAAGCTTTCTTT
CASQRRGGVTNTEAFF
>TRBJ1-2|-|TRBV30|TRBD1
TGTGCCTGGAGTGTTGGGACAGGGGTCGGAGGCTACACCTTC
CAWSVGTGVGGYTF
>TRBJ2-5|-|TRBV7-6|TRBD2
TGTGCCAGCAGCCGGGGACTAGCGGAGACCCAGTACTTC
CASSRGLAETQYF
>TRBJ2-1|-|TRBV18|-
TGTGCCAGCTCACCACCCCCAGTAGGAGATAGCTTTAACTCCTACAATGAGCAGTTCTTC
CASSPPPVGDSFNSYNEQFF
>TRBJ1-1|-|TRBV2|-
TGTGCCAGGGATAGCGGGGCGAACACTGAAGCTTTCTTT
CARDSGANTEAFF
>TRBJ2-3|once|TRBV6-1|TRBD1
TGTGCCAGCAGTACAGACAGGGATGGAACAGATACGCAGTATTTT
CASSTDRDGTDTQYF